The T cell receptor beta chain under discussion was sequenced for a study of T cells in Graves' hyperthyroidism and ophthalmopathy. Amplification yielded TCR beta CDR3 regions, with RNA transcripts as the source. First-round RT-PCR with HTBI primers amplified the TCR CDR3 region. TCRdb re-analysed the multiplex PCR reads in MiXCR, keeping a single row per CDR3 protein. This table has about 98,000 distinct CDR3 sequences, roughly 40% appearing once. The CDR3 runs 15 residues. Germline V gives CDR1 SGDLS, CDR2 YYNGEE. The ends were cut back, 3 bases at V and 2 bases at J, with 12 bases in the middle. Sequenced: peripheral blood or thyroid tissue (not recorded which). The clonotype comes from a woman between 25 and 40 years old with Graves' hyperthyroidism. The gene calls are TRBV9 and TRBJ2-1; D perhaps matches TRBD2 (7 bases). As DNA, the CDR3 is TGTGCCAGCAGCGCTGGGGGGGCTGCCTACAATGAGCAGTTCTTC. Residues: CASSAGGAAYNEQFF.